This T cell receptor beta chain was sequenced for a study of T cell responses to AZD1222 COVID-19 vaccine. Study findings and constraints: As reported, nearly half of all spike-specific TCRs target variant regions that are unmutated. Females made up more of the donors, who were largely white British, and clonal diversity may have come out too low. It was only after the peak T cell response that any repertoires were sampled.

Clones were sequenced by immunoSEQ multiplex PCR, and TCRdb holds only the in-frame ones, with some missing. Among some 120,000 clones, roughly 88% were seen once, and the ten largest hold approximately 9.6%. The J segment lost 0 bases and the V segment lost 2 bases, leaving 3 bases of the junction unmatched. This CDR3 spans 15 amino acids. Germline assignment: CDR1 GTSNPN and CDR2 SVGIG (reference sequence). For this clone: Its specificity is not known.

Sample: peripheral blood, taken on day 0 of AZD1222 vaccination. The chain combines TRBV30 with TRBJ1-3; TRBD1 aligns across 8 bases. The origin of this receptor is an adult in good health. CDR3 in DNA: TGTGCCTGGAGTAGGACAGGGACCTCTGGAAACACCATATATTTT. It translates to CAWSRTGTSGNTIYF.